This T cell receptor (beta chain) stems from a study of T cells in Graves' hyperthyroidism and ophthalmopathy. RNA transcripts served as the template for amplifying TCR beta CDR3 regions. First-round RT-PCR of the TCR CDR3 relied on the HTBI primer set. A single record per CDR3 protein comes from TCRdb applying MiXCR to the multiplex PCR reads. The sample consists of roughly 800,000 distinct CDR3 sequences, 38% of them appearing once. CDR1 and CDR2 (germline): SGHTA, FQGNSA. Losses at the gene ends were 5 bases for V and 5 bases for J; bases not matched to a gene: 12. CDR3 size: 15 residues. Orbital computed tomography and thyroid ultrasound, together with serum TRAb and thyroxine and clinical symptoms, were used for diagnoses.

Input material: blood. The rearrangement uses TRBV7-2 and TRBJ2-7; TRBD1 matches 7 bases. The sequence derives from a man aged 18 to 30 with Graves' hyperthyroidism. Written as DNA, the CDR3 is TGTGCCAGCAGCCGCTCGACAGGGTCTCCTCACGAGCAGTACTTC. It encodes CASSRSTGSPHEQYF.